These T cell receptor beta chains were read from a single sample in a study of T-cell memory formation after mild COVID-19. TCRdb re-derived calls from the 5' RACE reads in MiXCR, one entry per CDR3 protein. The table lists 250,000 to 300,000 distinct CDR3 sequences, about 16% of them singletons. Sequences were obtained from PBMCs or a T cell subset sorted from them (not recorded which). Source of these receptors: a man in his late teens or twenties who had mild COVID-19 (a few samples of this study predate the infection). Cell type and time point are not known. Both conserved end residues are part of each CDR3. The D gene is left open where the match is weak. Clone size is stated in some rows and not others, as once, few, many or a class when expanded.

D gene | J gene | clone size | V gene | CDR3 protein | CDR3 DNA
- | TRBJ2-2 | few | TRBV12-3/TRBV12-4 | CASSFRLGYTGELFF | TGTGCCAGCAGTTTCAGACTAGGCTACACCGGGGAGCTGTTTTTT
- | TRBJ1-2 | - | TRBV7-3 | CASSFQHHPNYGYTF | TGTGCCAGCAGCTTCCAACACCATCCTAACTATGGCTACACCTTC
- | TRBJ2-3 | - | TRBV7-2 | CASSLAGRGPAGDTQYF | TGTGCCAGCAGCTTAGCCGGTCGGGGTCCGGCGGGAGATACGCAGTATTTT
- | TRBJ2-1 | - | TRBV7-8 | CASSPQHF | TGTGCCAGCAGCCCCCAGCACTTC
- | TRBJ2-3 | many | TRBV7-2 | CASSGAGHTMDTQYF | TGTGCCAGCAGTGGAGCCGGGCACACGATGGATACGCAGTATTTT
- | TRBJ2-5 | - | TRBV12-3/TRBV12-4 | CAGSLGLKETQYF | TGTGCCGGCAGTTTGGGACTGAAAGAGACCCAGTACTTC
- | TRBJ1-2 | few | TRBV19 | CASNRDLNYGYTF | TGTGCCAGTAACAGGGACCTTAACTATGGCTACACCTTC
TRBD1 | TRBJ1-1 | few | TRBV29-1 | CSVETGGRTEAFF | TGCAGCGTAGAGACAGGGGGCCGGACTGAAGCTTTCTTT
TRBD1 | TRBJ2-1 | few | TRBV9 | CASSVGQGAASSYNEQFF | TGTGCCAGCAGCGTGGGACAGGGGGCGGCTAGCTCCTACAATGAGCAGTTCTTC
TRBD1 | TRBJ1-2 | few | TRBV18 | CASSSGQGGNYGYTF | TGTGCCAGCTCATCAGGACAGGGGGGAAACTATGGCTACACCTTC
- | TRBJ1-6 | - | TRBV6-6 | CASTFRVQPSSALHF | TGTGCCAGCACATTTAGGGTCCAGCCGAGTTCAGCCCTCCACTTT
- | TRBJ1-1 | - | TRBV7-9 | CASSSTENDFF | TGTGCCAGCAGCTCGACGGAGAACGATTTCTTT
- | TRBJ2-5 | - | TRBV9 | CASSYRTTGVTQYF | TGTGCCAGCAGCTACCGGACAACTGGGGTGACCCAGTACTTC
- | TRBJ2-2 | - | TRBV6-2/TRBV6-3 | CASSPIGSGELFF | TGTGCCAGCAGCCCAATTGGATCGGGGGAGCTGTTTTTT
- | TRBJ2-2 | - | TRBV20-1 | CSASGETGELFF | TGCAGTGCTTCAGGGGAGACCGGGGAGCTGTTTTTT